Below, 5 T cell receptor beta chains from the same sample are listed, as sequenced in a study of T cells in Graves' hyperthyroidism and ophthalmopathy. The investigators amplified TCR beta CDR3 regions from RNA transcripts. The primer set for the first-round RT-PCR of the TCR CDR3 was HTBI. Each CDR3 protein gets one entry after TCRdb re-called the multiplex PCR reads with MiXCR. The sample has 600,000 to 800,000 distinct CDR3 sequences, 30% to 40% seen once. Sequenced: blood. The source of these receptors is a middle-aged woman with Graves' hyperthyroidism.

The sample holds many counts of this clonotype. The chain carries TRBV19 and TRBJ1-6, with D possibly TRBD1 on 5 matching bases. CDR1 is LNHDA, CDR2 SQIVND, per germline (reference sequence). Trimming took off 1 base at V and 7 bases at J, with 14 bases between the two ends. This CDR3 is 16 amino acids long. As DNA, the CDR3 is TGTGCCAGTAGTATAGGGTCAGGGCCTCGGAATTCACCCCTCCACTTT. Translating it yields CASSIGSGPRNSPLHF.

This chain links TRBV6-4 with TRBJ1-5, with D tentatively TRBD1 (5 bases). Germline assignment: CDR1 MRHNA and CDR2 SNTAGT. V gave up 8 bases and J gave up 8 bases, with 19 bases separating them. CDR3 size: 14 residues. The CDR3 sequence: CASRGRAGGKPQHF. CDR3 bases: TGTGCCAGCCGGGGACGGGCCGGGGGGAAGCCCCAGCATTTT.

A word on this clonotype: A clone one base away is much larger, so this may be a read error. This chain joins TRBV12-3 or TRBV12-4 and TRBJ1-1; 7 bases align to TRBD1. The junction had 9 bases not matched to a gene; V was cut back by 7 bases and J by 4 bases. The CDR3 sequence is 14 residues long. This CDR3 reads CASIPSRDSTEAFF. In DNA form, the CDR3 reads TGTGCCAGCATACCTTCCCGGGACAGCACTGAAGCTTTCTTT.

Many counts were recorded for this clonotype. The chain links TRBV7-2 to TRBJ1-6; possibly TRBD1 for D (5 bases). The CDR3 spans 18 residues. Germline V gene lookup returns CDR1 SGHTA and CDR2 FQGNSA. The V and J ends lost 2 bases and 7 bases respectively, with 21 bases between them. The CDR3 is CASSLIRQGAQTNSPLHF. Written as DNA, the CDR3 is TGTGCCAGCAGCTTAATTAGGCAGGGAGCCCAGACGAATTCACCCCTCCACTTT.

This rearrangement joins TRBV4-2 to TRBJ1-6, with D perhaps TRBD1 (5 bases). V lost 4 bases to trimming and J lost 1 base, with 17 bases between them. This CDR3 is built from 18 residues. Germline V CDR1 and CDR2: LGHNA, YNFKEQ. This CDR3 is CASSLQGGIGSYNSPLHF. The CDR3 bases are TGTGCCAGCAGCCTGCAGGGTGGGATAGGATCCTATAATTCACCCCTCCACTTT.